Each of the 23 T cell receptor beta chains below was sequenced from the same sample in a study of T-cell memory formation after mild COVID-19. TCRdb fed the 5' RACE reads into MiXCR, producing one record per CDR3 protein. Seen here are roughly 560,000 distinct CDR3 sequences, around 20% observed once, and the top ten hold about 12%. The sequenced material came from PBMCs or a T cell subset sorted from them (not recorded which). These receptors came from an adult woman who had mild COVID-19 (a few samples of this study predate the infection). Cell type and time point are not known.

This clonotype was recorded a few times. The CDR3 spells CSARLAGGAYEQYF. The CDR3 region has the DNA TGCAGTGCTAGACTAGCGGGAGGGGCTTACGAGCAGTACTTC. The chain carries TRBV20-1 and TRBJ2-7; TRBD2 agrees at 12 bases. Looked up from germline, CDR1 is DFQATT and CDR2 is SNEGSKA (reference sequence). The CDR3 runs 14 residues. V shed 2 bases, J shed 4 bases, and the junction held 3 bases outside the gene matches.

This clonotype came up a few times. The CDR3 reads CSAFRQPQHF. Written as DNA, the CDR3 is TGCAGTGCGTTCAGGCAGCCCCAGCATTTT. J is TRBJ1-5 and V is TRBV20-1, with unresolved D. The CDR3 is made up of 10 amino acids. Looked up from germline, CDR1 is DFQATT and CDR2 is SNEGSKA (reference sequence). Trimming cost V 6 bases and J 7 bases, with 7 bases left between them.

This sequence joins TRBV5-1 and TRBJ2-2; possible D gene TRBD2, 6 bases. Germline lookup yields CDR1 SGHRS and CDR2 YFSETQ. With 1 base removed from V and 4 bases from J, the gap between germline ends came to 11 bases. The CDR3 covers 15 residues. The CDR3 reads CASSLSSDSTGELFF. The CDR3 nucleotides read TGCGCCAGCAGCTTGTCTAGCGATAGCACCGGGGAGCTGTTTTTT.

The rearrangement links TRBV30 to TRBJ2-2, with TRBD2 as a possible D gene (5 bases). The germline gives CDR1 GTSNPN, CDR2 SVGIG (reference sequence). V was shortened by 1 base and J by 6 bases, with 9 bases between the two germline ends. CDR3 size: 13 residues. Here the CDR3 reads CAWSGGGSGELFF. Here the CDR3 DNA reads TGTGCCTGGAGTGGAGGCGGGTCCGGGGAGCTGTTTTTT.

This clonotype was detected a few times. The chain employs TRBV19 and TRBJ2-7; weak D call: TRBD2 (6 bases). Trimming took 6 bases from V and 2 from J, leaving 17 bases between them. Germline V lookup: CDR1 LNHDA, CDR2 SQIVND (reference sequence). The CDR3 loop spans 15 amino acids. CDR3 sequence (DNA): TGTGCCAGTAGCCGAATTTTGGGGGGAGCCTACGAGCAGTACTTC. Amino acids: CASSRILGGAYEQYF.

This clonotype turned up a few times. J is TRBJ2-3 and V is TRBV5-1; D might be TRBD2 (6 bases). The CDR3 runs to 16 residues. Per the germline V gene, CDR1 is SGHRS and CDR2 is YFSETQ. Trimming removed 0 bases at V and 0 bases at J, with 11 bases between. Here the CDR3 DNA reads TGCGCCAGCAGCTTGGAAGGACGGGGGAGCACAGATACGCAGTATTTT. It is translated as CASSLEGRGSTDTQYF.

The chain employs TRBV27 and TRBJ2-2, with D perhaps assigned TRBD1 or TRBD2 (5 bases each). V shed 8 bases and J shed 2 bases, with 12 bases lying between them. The CDR3 loop spans 14 amino acids. Germline V CDR1 and CDR2: MNHEY, SMNVEV (reference sequence). The CDR3 protein is CASGTARNTGELFF. CDR3 DNA sequence: TGTGCCAGCGGGACGGCGCGCAACACCGGGGAGCTGTTTTTT.

The chain combines TRBV2 with TRBJ1-6, with TRBD1 as a possible D gene (6 bases). Germline loops: CDR1 SNHLY, CDR2 FYNNEI. With 1 base removed from V and 7 bases from J, the gap between germline ends came to 8 bases. The CDR3 loop spans 14 amino acids. The CDR3 DNA follows: TGTGCCAGCAGTGAAGTACAGGGCAATTCACCCCTCCACTTT. As protein: CASSEVQGNSPLHF. Complete variable domain (other parts from reference TRBV2 and TRBJ1-6): EPEVTQTPSHQVTQMGQEVILRCVPISNHLYFYWYRQILGQKVEFLVSFYNNEISEKSEIFDDQFSVERPDGSNFTLKIRSTKLEDSAMYFCASSEVQGNSPLHFGNGTRLTVT.

In its sample, this clonotype was seen a few times. V and J are TRBV7-9 and TRBJ2-3; D is unresolved. V lost 4 bases and J lost 3, with 17 bases in between. CDR3 size: 16 residues. CDR1 is SEHNR, CDR2 FQNEAQ, per germline (reference sequence). Written as DNA, the CDR3 is TGTGCCAGCAGCTCACTGGTCCCGGCAGGTACAGATACGCAGTATTTT. Protein: CASSSLVPAGTDTQYF.

This clonotype was found many times. CDR3 protein: CASSLGSLATEQYF. CDR3 bases: TGTGCCAGCAGCTTAGGCAGCCTAGCTACCGAGCAGTACTTC. The chain combines TRBV7-6 with TRBJ2-7; D might be TRBD2 (5 bases). CDR1 is SGHVS and CDR2 is FNYEAQ in the germline V gene. This CDR3 contains 14 residues. The V and J ends lost 1 base and 6 bases respectively, with 13 bases between them.

J is TRBJ1-5 and V is TRBV20-1; TRBD1 aligns across 7 bases. The trim removed 5 bases at V and 3 bases at J, leaving 10 bases unmatched. Per germline, CDR1 DFQATT and CDR2 SNEGSKA (reference sequence). CDR3 length: 15 residues. The CDR3 spells CSAPEGTANNQPQHF. The CDR3 nucleotides read TGCAGTGCTCCCGAGGGGACAGCGAACAATCAGCCCCAGCATTTT.

V gene TRBV4-2 combines with J gene TRBJ2-7; 7 bases line up with TRBD1. The CDR3 covers 15 residues. V lost 3 bases to trimming and J lost 0 bases; unmatched junction nucleotides: 5. Per germline, CDR1 LGHNA and CDR2 YNFKEQ. CDR3 region: CASSQVDRSSYEQYF. CDR3 bases: TGTGCCAGCAGCCAGGTGGACAGGAGCTCCTACGAGCAGTACTTC.

This clonotype was counted only a few times. This chain joins TRBV7-9 and TRBJ2-7, with D perhaps TRBD2 (6 bases). The CDR3 has 15 amino acids. V dropped 2 bases and J dropped 4 bases, with 15 bases sitting between them. Germline-derived CDR1 and CDR2 are SEHNR and FQNEAQ (reference sequence). This chain's CDR3 is CASSLRRDVMYEQYF. DNA for the CDR3: TGTGCCAGCAGCTTAAGGCGGGACGTGATGTACGAGCAGTACTTC. Combining the CDR3 with reference TRBV7-9 and TRBJ2-7 gives the whole variable domain DTGVSQNPRHKITKRGQNVTFRCDPISEHNRLYWYRQTLGQGPEFLTYFQNEAQLEKSRLLSDRFSAERPKGSFSTLEIQRTEQGDSAMYLCASSLRRDVMYEQYFGPGTRLTVT.

This clonotype was picked up a small number of times. The chain recombines TRBV12-3 or TRBV12-4 with TRBJ2-7; D is unclear. Trimming stripped 6 bases from V and 3 bases from J, with 9 bases between. CDR3 length equals 12 residues. The CDR3 DNA follows: TGTGCCAGCAGCTTTTGGCGCTACGAGCAGTACTTC. Protein: CASSFWRYEQYF.

The table lists this clonotype with many counts. The chain joins TRBV24-1 to TRBJ2-1, with D perhaps matching TRBD1 (5 bases). The germline V and J ends were trimmed by 8 bases and 1 base, with 8 bases remaining between them. This CDR3 spans 13 amino acids. The germline V gene has CDR1 KGHDR and CDR2 SFDVKD. CDR3 amino acids: CATMGPSYNEQFF. The CDR3 nucleotides read TGTGCCACCATGGGGCCTTCCTACAATGAGCAGTTCTTC.

The chain links TRBV6-2 or TRBV6-3 to TRBJ2-5; D is perhaps TRBD2 (6 bases). Trimming shortened V by 5 bases and J by 5 bases, and 12 bases separated the two germline ends. The CDR3 is 13 amino acids. The germline V gene has CDR1 MNHEY and CDR2 SVGEGT. As DNA, the CDR3 is TGTGCCAGCAGTCGGGGACTTTGGGAGACCCAGTACTTC. This translates into CASSRGLWETQYF.

This clonotype was recorded a few times. The chain recombines TRBV5-1 with TRBJ1-2; 7 nucleotides align to TRBD1. Germline V lookup: CDR1 SGHRS, CDR2 YFSETQ. The CDR3 covers 13 residues. Trimming took 0 bases from V and 8 from J; bases not matched to a gene: 4. This CDR3 is CASSLEGARGYTF. The CDR3 DNA follows: TGCGCCAGCAGCTTGGAGGGGGCGCGCGGCTACACCTTC.

The V call is TRBV30, the J call TRBJ2-7; 8 bases align to TRBD1. The V segment lost 4 bases and the J segment 5 bases; nucleotides outside the gene matches: 1. The CDR3 runs 11 residues. The germline V gene encodes CDR1 GTSNPN and CDR2 SVGIG (reference sequence). This CDR3 is CAWTGGNEQYF. CDR3 nucleotides: TGTGCCTGGACAGGGGGCAACGAGCAGTACTTC.

This clonotype showed up just a few times. V and J are TRBV10-3 and TRBJ2-7, with 8 bases that match TRBD2. V gave up 6 bases and J gave up 1 base; unmatched junction bases: 8. The CDR3 is made up of 15 amino acids. CDR1 ENHRY and CDR2 SYGVKD come from the germline V gene. This CDR3 is CAISSGTRNSYEQYF. The CDR3, as DNA: TGTGCCATCAGCTCCGGGACTAGAAATTCCTACGAGCAGTACTTC.

There are a few counts of this clonotype. The chain is built from TRBV12-3 or TRBV12-4 and TRBJ2-1; TRBD1 aligns across 12 bases. The CDR3 is 15 residues long. The ends lost 6 bases at V and 9 bases at J; junction bases unmatched: 9. This CDR3 reads CASRSAGTGGREQFF. Written as DNA, the CDR3 is TGTGCCAGCAGATCCGCCGGGACAGGGGGCCGTGAGCAGTTCTTC.

The genes are TRBV7-9 and TRBJ2-7; 7 bases agree with TRBD1. Germline values: CDR1 SEHNR, CDR2 FQNEAQ (reference sequence). CDR3 size: 15 residues. The V and J ends lost 4 bases and 8 bases, in that order; junction bases with no gene match: 14. The CDR3 DNA is TGTGCCAGCAGCTCGGACAGGACCCCCACTGTGAAGCAGTACTTC. This codes for CASSSDRTPTVKQYF.

V usage is TRBV11-1 and J usage is TRBJ2-2, with D perhaps matching TRBD1 (5 bases). V was pared by 1 base and J by 6 bases, with 9 bases between. This CDR3 is built from 14 residues. Germline V lookup: CDR1 SGHAT, CDR2 FQDESV (reference sequence). DNA of the CDR3: TGTGCCAGCAGCTTAGAGACAGTTCCCGGGGAGCTGTTTTTT. Amino acid sequence: CASSLETVPGELFF.

The chain links TRBV12-3 or TRBV12-4 to TRBJ2-6; possibly TRBD1 for D (5 bases). CDR3 length: 18 amino acids. V was cut by 1 base and J by 0 bases, with 13 bases left in between. The CDR3 DNA follows: TGTGCCAGCAGTTTAGGACAGCTCGCCTCCTCTGGGGCCAACGTCCTGACTTTC. Protein sequence: CASSLGQLASSGANVLTF.